What follows describes a single T cell receptor (beta chain). The entry originates in a study of cytomegalovirus exposure and HLA in healthy donors. The primer mix had 60 Vbeta and 13 Jbeta primers. Here immunoSEQ multiplex PCR was the method, and the copy in TCRdb shows in-frame clones only, minus some. The sample has 150,000 to 200,000 clones, over 65% seen once. Germline assignment: CDR1 LNHDA and CDR2 SQIVND (reference sequence). V was clipped by 3 bases and J by 4 bases; unmatched bases: 5. CDR3 length: 15 residues. Source material: PBMCs. The sequence was obtained from a woman between 40 and 50 years old in good health and CMV-seropositive. The chain links TRBV19 to TRBJ2-5; TRBD2 matches 10 bases. Written as DNA, the CDR3 is TGTGCCAGTAGTATCAGCGGGGGGGCCCTAGAGACCCAGTACTTC. Amino acid sequence: CASSISGGALETQYF.